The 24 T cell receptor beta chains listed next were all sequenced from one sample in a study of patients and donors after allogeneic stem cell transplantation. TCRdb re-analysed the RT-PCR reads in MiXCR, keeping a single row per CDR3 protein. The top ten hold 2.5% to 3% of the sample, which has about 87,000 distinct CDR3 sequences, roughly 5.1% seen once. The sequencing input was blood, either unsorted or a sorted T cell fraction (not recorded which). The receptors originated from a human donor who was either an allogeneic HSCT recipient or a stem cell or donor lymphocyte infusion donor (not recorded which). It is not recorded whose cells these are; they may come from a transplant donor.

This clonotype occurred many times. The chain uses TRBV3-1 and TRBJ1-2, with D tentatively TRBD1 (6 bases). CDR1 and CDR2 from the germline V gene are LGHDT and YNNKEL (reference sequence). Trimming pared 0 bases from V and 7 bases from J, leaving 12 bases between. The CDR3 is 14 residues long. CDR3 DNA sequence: TGTGCCAGCAGCCAAGATGGAGGGGGAACTGGCTACACCTTC. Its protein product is CASSQDGGGTGYTF.

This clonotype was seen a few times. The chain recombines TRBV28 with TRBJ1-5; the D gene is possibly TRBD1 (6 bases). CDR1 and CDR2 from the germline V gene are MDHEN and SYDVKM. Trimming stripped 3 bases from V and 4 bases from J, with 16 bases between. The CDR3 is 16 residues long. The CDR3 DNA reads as TGTGCCAGCAGTTTTCTAAAACAGGGTTTTAATCAGCCCCAGCATTTT. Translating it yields CASSFLKQGFNQPQHF.

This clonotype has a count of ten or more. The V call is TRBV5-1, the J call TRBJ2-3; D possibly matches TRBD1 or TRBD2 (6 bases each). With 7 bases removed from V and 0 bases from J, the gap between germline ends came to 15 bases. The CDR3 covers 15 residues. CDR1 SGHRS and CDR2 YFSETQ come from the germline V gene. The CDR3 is CASCLAGQSTDTQYF. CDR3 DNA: TGCGCCAGCTGCCTTGCGGGACAAAGCACAGATACGCAGTATTTT.

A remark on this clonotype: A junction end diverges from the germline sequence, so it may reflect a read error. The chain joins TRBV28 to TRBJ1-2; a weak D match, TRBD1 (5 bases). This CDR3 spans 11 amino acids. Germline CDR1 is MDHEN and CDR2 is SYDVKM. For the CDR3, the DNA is TGTGCCGGCAGGGAAGGATATGGCTACACCTTC. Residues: CAGREGYGYTF.

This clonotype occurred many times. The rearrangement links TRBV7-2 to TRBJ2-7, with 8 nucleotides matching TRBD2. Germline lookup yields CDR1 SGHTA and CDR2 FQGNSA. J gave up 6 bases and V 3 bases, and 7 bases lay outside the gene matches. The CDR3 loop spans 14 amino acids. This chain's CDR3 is CASSFTSGAREQYF. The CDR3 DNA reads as TGTGCCAGCAGCTTTACTAGCGGAGCCCGCGAGCAGTACTTC.

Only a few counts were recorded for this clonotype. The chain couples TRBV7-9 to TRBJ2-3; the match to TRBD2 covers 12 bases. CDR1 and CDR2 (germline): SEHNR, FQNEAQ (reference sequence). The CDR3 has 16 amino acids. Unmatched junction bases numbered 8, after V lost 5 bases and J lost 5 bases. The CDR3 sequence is CASSLSASGREDTQYF. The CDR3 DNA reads TGTGCCAGCAGCCTTAGTGCTAGCGGGAGGGAAGATACGCAGTATTTT.

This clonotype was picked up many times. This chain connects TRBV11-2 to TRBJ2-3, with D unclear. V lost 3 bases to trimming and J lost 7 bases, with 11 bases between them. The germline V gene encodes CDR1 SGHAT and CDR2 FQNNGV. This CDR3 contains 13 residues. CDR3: CASSFSPVYTQYF. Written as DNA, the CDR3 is TGTGCCAGCAGCTTTTCCCCTGTCTATACGCAGTATTTT.

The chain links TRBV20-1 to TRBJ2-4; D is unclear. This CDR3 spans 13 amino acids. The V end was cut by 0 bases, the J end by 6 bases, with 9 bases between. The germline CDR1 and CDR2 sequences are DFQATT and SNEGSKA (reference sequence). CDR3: CSARDIRLNIQYF. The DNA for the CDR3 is TGCAGTGCTAGAGATATCAGGCTAAACATTCAGTACTTC.

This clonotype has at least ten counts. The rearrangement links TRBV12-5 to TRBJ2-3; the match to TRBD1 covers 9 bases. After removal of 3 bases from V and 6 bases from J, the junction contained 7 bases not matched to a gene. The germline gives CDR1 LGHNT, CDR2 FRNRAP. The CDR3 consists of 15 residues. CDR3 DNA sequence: TGTGCTAGTGGTTTAGGACAGGGGAATTTCGATACGCAGTATTTT. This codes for CASGLGQGNFDTQYF.

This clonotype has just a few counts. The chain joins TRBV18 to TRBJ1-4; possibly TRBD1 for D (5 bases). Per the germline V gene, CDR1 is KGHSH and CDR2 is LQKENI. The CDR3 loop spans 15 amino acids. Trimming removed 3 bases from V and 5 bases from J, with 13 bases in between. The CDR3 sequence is CASSPPGLANEKLFF. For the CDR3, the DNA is TGTGCCAGCTCACCGCCGGGACTGGCGAATGAAAAACTGTTTTTT.

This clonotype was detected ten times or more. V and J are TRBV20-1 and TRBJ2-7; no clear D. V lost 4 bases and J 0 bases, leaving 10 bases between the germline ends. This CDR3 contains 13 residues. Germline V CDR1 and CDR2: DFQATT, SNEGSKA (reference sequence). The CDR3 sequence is CSAINGNSYEQYF. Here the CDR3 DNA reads TGCAGTGCTATAAACGGAAACTCCTACGAGCAGTACTTC.

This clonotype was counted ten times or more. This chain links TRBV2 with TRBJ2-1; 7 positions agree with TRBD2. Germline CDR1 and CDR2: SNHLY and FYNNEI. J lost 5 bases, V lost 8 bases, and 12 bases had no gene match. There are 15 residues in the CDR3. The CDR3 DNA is TGTGCCAGCGTTCACGCGGGAGCAATAAACAATGAGCAGTTCTTC. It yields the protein CASVHAGAINNEQFF.

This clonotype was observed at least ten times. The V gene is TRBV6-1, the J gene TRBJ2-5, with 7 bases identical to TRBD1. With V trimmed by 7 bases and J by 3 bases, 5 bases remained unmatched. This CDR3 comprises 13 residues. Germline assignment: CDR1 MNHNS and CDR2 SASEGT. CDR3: CASTDRWEETQYF. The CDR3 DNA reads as TGTGCCAGCACGGACAGGTGGGAAGAGACCCAGTACTTC.

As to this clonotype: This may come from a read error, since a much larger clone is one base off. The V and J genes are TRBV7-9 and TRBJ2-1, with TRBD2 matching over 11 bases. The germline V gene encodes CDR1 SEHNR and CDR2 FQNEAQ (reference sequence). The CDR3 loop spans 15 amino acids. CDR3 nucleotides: TGTACCAGCAGCCCGGGACTAGCGGATTTGCGTGAGCAGTTCTTC. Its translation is CTSSPGLADLREQFF. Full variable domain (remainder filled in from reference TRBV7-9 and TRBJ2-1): DTGVSQNPRHKITKRGQNVTFRCDPISEHNRLYWYRQTLGQGPEFLTYFQNEAQLEKSRLLSDRFSAERPKGSFSTLEIQRTEQGDSAMYLCTSSPGLADLREQFFGPGTRLTVL.

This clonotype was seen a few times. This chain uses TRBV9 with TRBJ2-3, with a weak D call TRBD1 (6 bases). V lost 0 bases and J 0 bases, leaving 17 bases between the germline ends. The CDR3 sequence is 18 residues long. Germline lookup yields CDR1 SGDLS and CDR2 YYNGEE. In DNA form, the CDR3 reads TGTGCCAGCAGCGTAGCTACAGATGGGGGCACTAGCACAGATACGCAGTATTTT. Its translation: CASSVATDGGTSTDTQYF.

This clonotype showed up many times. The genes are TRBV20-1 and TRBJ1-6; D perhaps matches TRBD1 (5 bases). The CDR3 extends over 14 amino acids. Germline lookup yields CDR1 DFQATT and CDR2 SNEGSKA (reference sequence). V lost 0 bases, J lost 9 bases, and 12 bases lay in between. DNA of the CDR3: TGCAGTGCTAGAGATATGGCGAGGGGTTCACCCCTCCACTTT. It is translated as CSARDMARGSPLHF.

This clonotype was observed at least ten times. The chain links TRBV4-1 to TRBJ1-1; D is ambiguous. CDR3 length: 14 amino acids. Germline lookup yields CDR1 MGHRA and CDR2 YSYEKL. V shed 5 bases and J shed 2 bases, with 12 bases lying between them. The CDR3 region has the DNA TGCGCCAGCAGCGCACCGACTGAAAACACTGAAGCTTTCTTT. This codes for CASSAPTENTEAFF.

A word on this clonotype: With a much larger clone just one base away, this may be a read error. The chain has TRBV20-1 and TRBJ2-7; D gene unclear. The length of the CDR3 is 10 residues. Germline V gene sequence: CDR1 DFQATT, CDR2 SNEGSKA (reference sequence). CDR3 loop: CSASAYERYF. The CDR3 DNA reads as TGCAGTGCTAGTGCCTACGAGCGGTACTTC.

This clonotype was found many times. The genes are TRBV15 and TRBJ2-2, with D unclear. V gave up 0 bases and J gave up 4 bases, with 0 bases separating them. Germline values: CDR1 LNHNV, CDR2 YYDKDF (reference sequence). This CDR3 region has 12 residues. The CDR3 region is CATSRDTGELFF. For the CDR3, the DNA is TGTGCCACCAGCAGAGACACCGGGGAGCTGTTTTTT.

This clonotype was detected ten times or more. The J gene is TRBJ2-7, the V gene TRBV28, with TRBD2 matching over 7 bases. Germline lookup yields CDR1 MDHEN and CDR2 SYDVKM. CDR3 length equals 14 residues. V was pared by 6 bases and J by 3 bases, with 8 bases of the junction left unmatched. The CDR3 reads CASRTPASGYEQYF. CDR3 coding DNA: TGTGCCAGCAGGACCCCGGCTAGCGGCTACGAGCAGTACTTC.

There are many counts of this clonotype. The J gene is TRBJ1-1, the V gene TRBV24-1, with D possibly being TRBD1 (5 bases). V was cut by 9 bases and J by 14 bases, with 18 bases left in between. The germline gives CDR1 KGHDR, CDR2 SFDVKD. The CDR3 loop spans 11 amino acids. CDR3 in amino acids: CATSDGTICFF. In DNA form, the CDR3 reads TGTGCCACCTCTGACGGGACGATTTGCTTCTTT.

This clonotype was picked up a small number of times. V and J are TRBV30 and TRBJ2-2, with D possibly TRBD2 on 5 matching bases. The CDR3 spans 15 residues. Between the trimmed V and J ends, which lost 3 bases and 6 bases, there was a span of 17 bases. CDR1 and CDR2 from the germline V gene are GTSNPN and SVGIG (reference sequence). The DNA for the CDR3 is TGTGCCTGGAGACCATTCGGACTTTCTGCCGGGGAGCTGTTTTTT. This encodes CAWRPFGLSAGELFF.

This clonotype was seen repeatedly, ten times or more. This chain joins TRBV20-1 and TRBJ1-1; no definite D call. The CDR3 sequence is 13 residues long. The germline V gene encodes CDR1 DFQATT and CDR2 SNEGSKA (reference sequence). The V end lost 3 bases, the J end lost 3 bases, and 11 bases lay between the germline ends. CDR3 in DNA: TGCAGTGCTAGGTCCGATAAAGACACTGAAGCTTTCTTT. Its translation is CSARSDKDTEAFF.

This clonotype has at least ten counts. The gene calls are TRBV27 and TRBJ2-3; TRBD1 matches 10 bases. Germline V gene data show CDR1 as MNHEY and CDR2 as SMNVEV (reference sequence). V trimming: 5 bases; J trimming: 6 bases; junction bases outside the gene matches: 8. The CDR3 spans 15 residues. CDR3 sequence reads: CASSPDRGLGDTQYF. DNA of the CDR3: TGTGCCAGCAGTCCCGACAGGGGGCTTGGGGATACGCAGTATTTT.